This T cell receptor beta chain was found in a study of circulating and synovial CD4+ cells in juvenile arthritis. Findings and caveats of the study: Circulating pathogenic-like lymphocytes shared a substantially higher fraction of CDR3 sequences with synovium than bulk blood. Some such blood samples were as oligoclonal as synovium.

Comment on this clone: No antigen is known for it.

Sequenced by immunoSEQ multiplex PCR; TCRdb stores in-frame clones only, minus some. The sample holds around 32,000 clones, about 95% seen once. The germline V gene has CDR1 SEHNR and CDR2 FQNEAQ (reference sequence). This CDR3 is 14 amino acids long. The V segment lost 4 bases and the J segment 5 bases; nucleotides outside the gene matches: 7. This sequence originates from a human donor with juvenile idiopathic arthritis. The sequenced material came from CD4+ T cells from blood. V and J are TRBV7-9 and TRBJ2-5, with 7 bases matching TRBD2. The CDR3 loop is CASSWREPHETQYF. CDR3 bases: TGTGCCAGCAGCTGGCGGGAGCCCCACGAGACCCAGTACTTC.